This TCR beta chain was identified in a study of a mutant IDH1 vaccine in newly diagnosed glioma (dated by TCRdb to about 2021). About the investigation overall: Vaccination began 4-6 weeks after radiotherapy alone, or alongside temozolomide cycles in the chemotherapy-containing groups. Visit V12 was the week-35 safety follow-up and visit V13 was the week-47 end of study. Of the 32 patients who were treated, about 62% were male and approximately 40% were female, and the mean age was roughly 40 years. Peripheral blood was drawn at six visits: V03 (baseline), V05, V07, V10, V12 and V13. Before enrollment, most patients had been given radiochemotherapy with temozolomide as standard therapy, while the rest had received either radiotherapy alone or temozolomide alone. For exploratory analyses, around 23 treated patients had longitudinal TCRB deep sequencing done wherever samples were available.

The sample's time point label is to be understood as: week 47, end of study. Each vaccine dose was 300 ug of a 20-mer mutant IDH1 peptide in Montanide, given subcutaneously with topical imiquimod. Patients were given eight vaccinations, in weeks 1, 3, 5, 7, 11, 15, 19 and 23, which matched visits V03 through V10. Donors had newly diagnosed WHO grade 3 or 4 IDH1-mutant astrocytomas with loss of nuclear ATRX. The samples were drawn from NOA16, a multicentre, single-arm, open-label phase I trial in Germany that tested a mutant IDH1 peptide vaccine in humans for the first time. Genomic DNA for TCRB sequencing was isolated from EDTA blood with the DNeasy Blood and Tissue Kit. Libraries were constructed by the immunoSEQ multiplex PCR assay. The hsTCRB Kit was used according to the manufacturer's protocol to amplify rearranged TCR beta chain sequences. TCRB libraries were sequenced on an Illumina MiSeq. For the original study's pipeline: The proprietary platform of the kit vendor was used for demultiplexing, trimming and gene mapping. TCRdb limited this immuneACCESS table to in-frame rearrangements with V and J called. A share of clones is missing; checked studies link under half to unresolved V genes, and the rest is unexplained. D and trimming were read from the DNA, whereas the V and J calls and clone size are those reported in that table. For this sample the table gives tens of thousands of clones, of which about four fifths were detected only once. The ten largest clones add up to around 4% of the sample.

The paper's findings and limits, for the study overall: Availability determined which PBMC samples were chosen for TCRB deep sequencing. Immune responses induced by the vaccine were seen in 93.3% of patients across multiple MHC alleles. Changes in the top peripheral T cell clonotypes picked up by TCRB sequencing did not appear to be linked to pseudoprogression. According to the authors, sample limitations meant that analyses of patient blood samples could not be reproduced.

With regard to this clone: Its antigen is still unknown. The sample holds no much larger clone one base away, and base qualities are not on file.

The CDR1 and CDR2 encoded by the germline V gene are SGHTA and FQGNSA. The CDR3 goes from the cysteine to the phenylalanine over 15 residues. The entry retains the CDR3 DNA only, 45 bases that are in frame from base 1. Trimming removed 6 bases from V and 5 bases from J, leaving 20 bases between the germline ends. The receptor was isolated from a young man with glioma. The sample here was PBMCs, taken from a glioma patient whose treatment included an IDH1 peptide vaccine. This sequence uses TRBV7-2 and TRBJ2-7; tentative D gene TRBD1, with 5 bases matching. The sequence in DNA is TGTGCCAGCAGGCCCACAGGATACATCGTCCACGAGCAGTACTTC. Translation gives CASRPTGYIVHEQYF.